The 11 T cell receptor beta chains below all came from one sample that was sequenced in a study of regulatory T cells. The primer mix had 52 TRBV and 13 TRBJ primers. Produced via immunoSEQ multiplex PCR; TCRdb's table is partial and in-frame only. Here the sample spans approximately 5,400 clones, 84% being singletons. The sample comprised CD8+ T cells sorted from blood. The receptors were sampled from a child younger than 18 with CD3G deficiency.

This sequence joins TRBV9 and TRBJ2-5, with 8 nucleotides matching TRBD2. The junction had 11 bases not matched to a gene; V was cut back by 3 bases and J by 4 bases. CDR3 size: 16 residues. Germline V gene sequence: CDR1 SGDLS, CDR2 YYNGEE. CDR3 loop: CASSDEAGERGETQYF. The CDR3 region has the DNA TGTGCCAGCAGCGACGAAGCGGGAGAAAGGGGAGAGACCCAGTACTTC.

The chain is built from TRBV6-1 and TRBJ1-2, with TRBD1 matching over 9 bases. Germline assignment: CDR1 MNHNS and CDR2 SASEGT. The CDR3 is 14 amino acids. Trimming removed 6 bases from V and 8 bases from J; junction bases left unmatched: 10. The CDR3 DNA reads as TGTGCCAGCAGGGACCTGGGACAGGGTAGGGGCTACACCTTC. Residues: CASRDLGQGRGYTF.

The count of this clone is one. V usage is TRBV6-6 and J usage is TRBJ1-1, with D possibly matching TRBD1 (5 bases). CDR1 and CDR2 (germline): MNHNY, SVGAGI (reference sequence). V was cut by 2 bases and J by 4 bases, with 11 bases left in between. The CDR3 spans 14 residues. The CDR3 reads CASSYTGAGTEAFF. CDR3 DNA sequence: TGTGCCAGCAGTTACACTGGGGCGGGCACTGAAGCTTTCTTT.

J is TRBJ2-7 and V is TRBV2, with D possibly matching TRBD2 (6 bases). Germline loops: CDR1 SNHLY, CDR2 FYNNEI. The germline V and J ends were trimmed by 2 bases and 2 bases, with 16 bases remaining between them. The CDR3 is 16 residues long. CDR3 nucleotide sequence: TGTGCCAGCAGTGAAAGCTCGGCTAGCGTACCCTACGAGCAGTACTTC. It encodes CASSESSASVPYEQYF. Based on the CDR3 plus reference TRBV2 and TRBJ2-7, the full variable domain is EPEVTQTPSHQVTQMGQEVILRCVPISNHLYFYWYRQILGQKVEFLVSFYNNEISEKSEIFDDQFSVERPDGSNFTLKIRSTKLEDSAMYFCASSESSASVPYEQYFGPGTRLTVT.

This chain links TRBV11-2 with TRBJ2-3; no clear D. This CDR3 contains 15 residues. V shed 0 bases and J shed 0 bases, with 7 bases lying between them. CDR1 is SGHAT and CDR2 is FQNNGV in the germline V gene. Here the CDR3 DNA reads TGTGCCAGCAGCTTAGACGCCACTAGCACAGATACGCAGTATTTT. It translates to CASSLDATSTDTQYF.

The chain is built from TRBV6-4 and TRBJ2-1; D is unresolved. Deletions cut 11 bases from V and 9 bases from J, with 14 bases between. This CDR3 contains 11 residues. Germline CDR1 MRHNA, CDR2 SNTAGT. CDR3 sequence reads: CAERRAAEQFF. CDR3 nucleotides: TGTGCCGAGCGAAGGGCGGCTGAGCAGTTCTTC.

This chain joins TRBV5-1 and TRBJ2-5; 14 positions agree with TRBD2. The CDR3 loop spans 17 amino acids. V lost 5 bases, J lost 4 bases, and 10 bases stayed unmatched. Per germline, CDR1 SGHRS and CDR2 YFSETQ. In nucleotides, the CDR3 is TGCGCCAGCAGAGTAAGGGTGACTAGCGGGAGGGGAGAGACCCAGTACTTC. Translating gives CASRVRVTSGRGETQYF. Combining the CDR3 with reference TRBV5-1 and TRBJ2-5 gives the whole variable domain KAGVTQTPRYLIKTRGQQVTLSCSPISGHRSVSWYQQTPGQGLQFLFEYFSETQRNKGNFPGRFSGRQFSNSRSEMNVSTLELGDSALYLCASRVRVTSGRGETQYFGPGTRLLVL.

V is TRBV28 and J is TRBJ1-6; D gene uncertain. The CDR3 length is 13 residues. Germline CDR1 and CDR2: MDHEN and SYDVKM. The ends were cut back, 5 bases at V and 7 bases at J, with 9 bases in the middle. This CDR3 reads CASSPGLNSPLHF. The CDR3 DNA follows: TGTGCCAGCAGTCCAGGACTCAATTCACCCCTCCACTTT.

CDR3 DNA: TGCGCCAGCAGCCAAGAAGACGCTCGGGAGGGGGGCTACACCTTC. Its protein product is CASSQEDAREGGYTF. This chain links TRBV4-1 with TRBJ1-2; maybe TRBD1 (5 bases). This CDR3 has 15 residues. V was cut by 0 bases and J by 8 bases, with 16 bases left in between. CDR1 and CDR2 (germline): MGHRA, YSYEKL.

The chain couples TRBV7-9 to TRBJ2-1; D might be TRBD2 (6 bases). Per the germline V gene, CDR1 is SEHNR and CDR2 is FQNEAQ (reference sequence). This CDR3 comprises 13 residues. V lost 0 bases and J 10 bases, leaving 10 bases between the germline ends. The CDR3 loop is CASSLASGLEQFF. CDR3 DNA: TGTGCCAGCAGCTTAGCGAGCGGACTAGAGCAGTTCTTC. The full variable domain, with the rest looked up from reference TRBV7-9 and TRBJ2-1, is DTGVSQNPRHKITKRGQNVTFRCDPISEHNRLYWYRQTLGQGPEFLTYFQNEAQLEKSRLLSDRFSAERPKGSFSTLEIQRTEQGDSAMYLCASSLASGLEQFFGPGTRLTVL.

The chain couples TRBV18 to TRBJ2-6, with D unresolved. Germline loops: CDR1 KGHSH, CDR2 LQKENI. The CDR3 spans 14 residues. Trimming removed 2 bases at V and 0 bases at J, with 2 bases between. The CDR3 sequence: CASSPGSGANVLTF. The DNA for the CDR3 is TGTGCCAGCTCACCAGGCTCTGGGGCCAACGTCCTGACTTTC.